A selection of T cell receptor beta chains follows, all from one sample in a study of tissue T cells after allogeneic stem cell transplantation. The data were produced by immunoSEQ multiplex PCR, yet TCRdb's version contains in-frame clones alone and is incomplete. The sample yields around 28,000 clones, about 85% seen once. The specimen comprised blood, sampled before transplantation. The receptors were sampled from a woman aged 18 to 55 who later had graft-versus-host disease after an allogeneic stem cell transplant. CDR3s include the opening cysteine and the closing phenylalanine or tryptophan. A D gene is named only where the DNA matches it firmly. Clone size is shown for a subset of rows, as once, few, many or a class of expanded clone.

cdr3_nt cdr3_aa d_call j_call clone_size v_call
TGTGCCAGTAGTATCTGGGCGGGGGCTTACAATGAGCAGTTCTTC CASSIWAGAYNEQFF NA TRBJ2-1 once TRBV19
TGCGCCAGCAGACCTGACAGGGGGGGAAACACCATATATTTT CASRPDRGGNTIYF TRBD1 TRBJ1-3 NA TRBV5-1
TGTGCCAGCAGCTCACCGGGACTAGCGGGCGAGCAGTTCTTC CASSSPGLAGEQFF TRBD2 TRBJ2-1 NA TRBV7-3
TGCGCCAGCAGCCAAGATGATCGGGACAGGGGATATCAGGGCTACACCTTC CASSQDDRDRGYQGYTF TRBD1 TRBJ1-2 NA TRBV4-1
TGTGCCACCAGCAAGGGACAGGAAAATCAGCCCCAGCATTTT CATSKGQENQPQHF TRBD1 TRBJ1-5 NA TRBV15
TGTGCCAGCAGCTGGACGCAAGAGACCCAGTACTTC CASSWTQETQYF NA TRBJ2-5 NA TRBV7-2
TGTGCCAGCAGCATTCGGAGTCGTGGGCCTGAAGCTTTCTTT CASSIRSRGPEAFF NA TRBJ1-1 NA TRBV9
TGCGCCAGCAGCCAAGTAGGAGGCGGGGAGACCCAGTACTTC CASSQVGGGETQYF NA TRBJ2-5 NA TRBV4-1
TGCAGCCACAAAATCCATCCCAAACTGTTTTTT CSHKIHPKLFF NA TRBJ1-4 NA TRBV29-1
TGTGCCAGCAGCTTAGCGGCAGGGCGAGGCTACACCTTC CASSLAAGRGYTF NA TRBJ1-2 NA TRBV7-9
TGTGCCAGCAGCTTGGAACGAGGAAAGAAGAACACCGGGGAGCTGTTTTTT CASSLERGKKNTGELFF NA TRBJ2-2 NA TRBV5-6
TGTGCCAGCAGTTCCCGAAGGGACAGGGGGCGAAACACTGAAGCTTTCTTT CASSSRRDRGRNTEAFF TRBD1 TRBJ1-1 once TRBV28
TGTGCCAGCAGCGCCCTAGGAGGAGGCAATCAGCCCCAGCATTTT CASSALGGGNQPQHF NA TRBJ1-5 NA TRBV7-2
TGTGCCAGCAGCTTAGACGGAGGGGGCACGTCTTTCTTT CASSLDGGGTSFF TRBD1 TRBJ1-1 NA TRBV7-2
TGTGCCAGCAGCTATGGGGGCGGGGTGTACAATGAGCAGTTCTTC CASSYGGGVYNEQFF NA TRBJ2-1 NA TRBV7-2
TGTGCCAGCAGCGTAGGGGTAGTGGGCGATGAGCAGTTCTTC CASSVGVVGDEQFF NA TRBJ2-1 NA TRBV7-6
TGTGCCAGCAGTCCGCAGGGGCGCCGTAATCAGCCCCAGCATTTT CASSPQGRRNQPQHF NA TRBJ1-5 NA TRBV27
TGTGCCAGCAGCTTTACGAACACCGGGGAGCTGTTTTTT CASSFTNTGELFF NA TRBJ2-2 NA TRBV11-2
TGCGCCAGCAGCTTACAGCCCTCTGGGGCCAACGTCCTGACTTTC CASSLQPSGANVLTF NA TRBJ2-6 NA TRBV5-1
TGTGCCAGCAGCCAAACCCCGACTAGCGGGATAAACAATGAGCAGTTCTTC CASSQTPTSGINNEQFF TRBD2 TRBJ2-1 once TRBV13
TGCGCCAGCAGCTCGACAGGGCAAGGGGAAAAACTGTTTTTT CASSSTGQGEKLFF TRBD1 TRBJ1-4 NA TRBV5-1
TGTGCCATCAGCTCAACTAGCGGAGGGACCTACGAGCAGTACTTC CAISSTSGGTYEQYF TRBD2 TRBJ2-7 NA TRBV10-3
TGTGCCAGTTCTCAGACGCCGACCGACACTGAAGCTTTCTTT CASSQTPTDTEAFF NA TRBJ1-1 NA TRBV27
TGTGCCAGCAGTGAAGCGGAGAACACTGAAGCTTTCTTT CASSEAENTEAFF NA TRBJ1-1 NA TRBV6-1
TGTGCCAGCAGTTTACGGGTGGGGCCTGGAAACACCATATATTTT CASSLRVGPGNTIYF NA TRBJ1-3 NA TRBV27
TGTGCCAGCAGTTACTCTCGGGGGACCTACGAGCAGTACTTC CASSYSRGTYEQYF NA TRBJ2-7 NA TRBV6-5
TGTGCCAGCAGCTTACAGGGGACCTATAATTCACCCCTCCACTTT CASSLQGTYNSPLHF NA TRBJ1-6 NA TRBV7-2
TGTGCCAGCAGTGGGGACAGGGAGAGCTCCTACGAGCAGTACTTC CASSGDRESSYEQYF TRBD1 TRBJ2-7 NA TRBV2
TGTGCCAGTAGCACCTCGTGGGCTCGCGAGCAGTACTTC CASSTSWAREQYF NA TRBJ2-7 once TRBV19
TGTGCCAGCAGCCAAGCTTTAGGGGCACGGGCTGGCACTGAAGCTTTCTTT CASSQALGARAGTEAFF NA TRBJ1-1 NA TRBV4-2
TGCAGCGTTACGGATGGGGGCAGTTCAGAGCAGTACTTC CSVTDGGSSEQYF NA TRBJ2-7 NA TRBV29-1
TGTGCCAGCTCACCATACGCGGGGGATAACTATGGCTACACCTTC CASSPYAGDNYGYTF NA TRBJ1-2 NA TRBV18
TGTGCCAGCAGTTTACCGAACGACAGGGGCTATGGCTACACCTTC CASSLPNDRGYGYTF TRBD1 TRBJ1-2 NA TRBV28
TGTGCCAGTAAGGTTGGTCAACAGCTGAACACTGAAGCTTTCTTT CASKVGQQLNTEAFF NA TRBJ1-1 NA TRBV19
TGTGCCAGCAGCGCCCTAGCGGGACTTAACACCGGGGAGCTGTTTTTT CASSALAGLNTGELFF TRBD2 TRBJ2-2 NA TRBV7-9
TGTGCCAGCAGCCCCCGGACAGTTGGGGACACCGGGGAGCTGTTTTTT CASSPRTVGDTGELFF NA TRBJ2-2 NA TRBV5-5
TGTGCCAGCAGTCCTGGACTAGCGGGGTACAATGAGCAGTTCTTC CASSPGLAGYNEQFF TRBD2 TRBJ2-1 NA TRBV28
TGTGCCAGCAGCTATCGGGACAGGGGATACGAGCAGTACTTC CASSYRDRGYEQYF TRBD1 TRBJ2-7 NA TRBV9
TGTGCCACCAGCAGCCTAACGGTTGCCGCGGTTGTTGCTGAGCAGTTCTTC CATSSLTVAAVVAEQFF NA TRBJ2-1 NA TRBV15
TGTGCCACCAGCAGAGATCAAACAGGGAGGGGCGGCTACACCTTC CATSRDQTGRGGYTF NA TRBJ1-2 once TRBV15
TGTGCCAGTAGTATGTCCACAGGGGGCCCCGGCGGGGAGCTGTTTTTT CASSMSTGGPGGELFF TRBD1 TRBJ2-2 NA TRBV19
TGTGCCAGCAGTTTAGGAAAGAACACTGAAGCTTTCTTT CASSLGKNTEAFF NA TRBJ1-1 NA TRBV27
TGTGCCAGCAGCTTAGGACAGGGGGACACTGAAGCTTTCTTT CASSLGQGDTEAFF TRBD1 TRBJ1-1 NA TRBV7-6
TGTGCCAGTAGTATGGGACCCCAGCGTACTGAAGCTTTCTTT CASSMGPQRTEAFF NA TRBJ1-1 NA TRBV19
TGTGCCTGGAGTGTAGGCCTAGCGGGACGACACAATGAGCAGTTCTTC CAWSVGLAGRHNEQFF TRBD2 TRBJ2-1 NA TRBV30
TGTGCCAGTAGTATAGCACTAGGGGCCTACAATGAGCAGTTCTTC CASSIALGAYNEQFF NA TRBJ2-1 NA TRBV19
TGTGCCAGCAGCATCGGGACAGCCCTCGGGGAGCTGTTTTTT CASSIGTALGELFF TRBD1 TRBJ2-2 NA TRBV5-4
TGTGCCAGCTCACCCCAAGGGGTGCGCGAGCAGTACTTC CASSPQGVREQYF NA TRBJ2-7 NA TRBV18
TGCAGTGCCGACCTCCGGGACAGGGGGAACTTC CSADLRDRGNF TRBD1 TRBJ2-5 NA TRBV20-1
TGTGCCACCAGTTCCAGCGGGAGTGGCGGTGAGCAGTTCTTC CATSSSGSGGEQFF TRBD2 TRBJ2-1 NA TRBV24-1